This T cell receptor (beta chain) was recovered during a study of cytomegalovirus exposure and HLA in healthy donors (dated by TCRdb to 2017 to 2019). Regarding the study in general: In an earlier analysis of 587 of the donors, about 270 Gb of sequence data and 117 million unique TCR beta sequences from about 180 million T cells were reported. Rather than using new phenotypic data, the later analysis identified candidate immune exposures from TCR beta sequences and from how often those sequences occurred across donors. The study profiled the T cell repertoires of hundreds of subjects by immunosequencing and related them to cytomegalovirus serostatus. The study was designed to test whether signatures of past pathogen exposure could be identified by cataloging public T cell receptors. Roughly 300 gigabases of sequencing data and 78 million or so unique TCR sequences were included in an early release covering several hundred HLA-typed donors. Class I and class II HLA loci were covered by the typing at four-digit resolution. High-throughput TCR immunosequencing, statistical association of individual TCRs with disease status, and machine learning were combined to predict cytomegalovirus infection status. To decide whether each TCR beta V gene segment behaved as functional or pseudogenic, an earlier analysis of some 580 of the donors relied on high-throughput TCR beta sequencing. Every discovery cohort repertoire had been produced on one sequencing platform. Genome-wide SNP genotypes for about three fifths of the roughly 670 donors were used in a later genetic analysis, which treated that subset as a discovery cohort. Alongside the repertoire data, information on donor age, sex, ethnicity and CMV serostatus was compiled. The number of donors typed differed by locus, with about 629-640 for A, B, C, DRB1 and DQB1, roughly 520 for DQA1, 600 to 610 for DPA1, and around 430 for DPB1. Across around 400 genotyped donors of the cohort, an average of approximately 240,000 unique TCR beta nucleotide sequences per donor were sequenced, and roughly 20% of those sequences were non-productive. Of the roughly 400 genotyped donors, approximately 83% fell in the genetic ancestry cluster associated with self-reported Caucasian donors. About five DR-DQ haplotypes were treated as single units for association and clustering because of strong linkage in the cohort. In a later analysis, previously published TCR beta repertoires from several hundred donors were re-analyzed and high-resolution HLA genotyping was added so that TCR occurrence patterns could be studied. A separate validation cohort of 90 to 150 different subjects was used in addition to the 666-subject first cohort.

Preparation of the library involved the immunoSEQ multiplex PCR assay. For the multiplex PCR, a mixture combining 60 forward primers for TCR Vbeta segments and 13 reverse primers for TCR Jbeta segments was used. The CDR3 region of rearranged TCR beta genes was amplified from genomic DNA by a multiplex PCR assay. The amplified TCR beta libraries were sequenced on the Illumina HiSeq System as 87-base-pair reads. As for how the authors treated the data: A later analysis counted around 72 million unique TCR beta chains across the 650 to 700 repertoires, and roughly 9.9 million of these chains were shared by at least two donors. Raw reads were error-corrected and collapsed into unique sequences by a nearest-neighbor algorithm in which closely related sequences were merged to remove PCR and sequencing errors. To assign V, D and J gene segments, CDR3 sequences were aligned to IMGT reference sequences. For a sequence to be retained, a match of at least six nucleotides was required to both a V gene segment and a J gene segment. Rearrangements were called productive when the CDR3 lacked stop codons and stayed in frame with V and J; all others were non-productive. CDR3 was defined by IMGT convention, running from the second conserved V-encoded cysteine to the conserved J-encoded phenylalanine. Sequences without an unambiguous match to a single V gene segment were excluded from the earlier analysis of 450 to 650 of the donors. An earlier analysis of a few hundred of the donors called V segments functional above 56.7% productive rearrangements and segregating when the between-donor standard deviation exceeded 5%. A statistical classification framework was developed to diagnose cytomegalovirus status using the catalog of TCR beta chain sequences. In a later analysis, TCR nucleotide sequences were compared against IMGT/GENE-DB human TR gene sequences so that V and J genes could be assigned. In a later analysis, CDR3 sequences and most-parsimonious VDJ recombination scenarios were assigned using the TCRdist pipeline. In a later analysis, each TCR beta chain was defined by its CDR3 amino acid sequence together with its V-gene family, and reads without a unique V-gene family were excluded. A later analysis removed over 500 highly shared, low-generation-probability nucleotide sequences to deal with suspected cross-contamination and a sequencing artifact. A later analysis calculated a clonal expansion index for each public chain from normalized within-repertoire ranks of inferred template counts. In a later analysis, generation probabilities were computed using a VDJ recombination model fitted to out-of-frame rearrangements, and the results were checked against IGoR. A later analysis scored TCR-TCR, TCR-HLA and TCR-CMV co-occurrence with hypergeometric tests, applying a repertoire-size bias correction to TCR pairs. To estimate false discovery rates, a later analysis permuted the HLA or CMV assignments 20 times. In a later analysis, co-occurring TCRs were grouped with DBSCAN, and TCRdist sequence similarity was added when clustering was performed within HLA-allele-positive subsets. For co-occurrence clustering, repertoires with fewer than 30,000 or more than 120,000 public chains were excluded, along with about five repertoires with anomalous nucleotide sharing. Entries here come from immuneACCESS through TCRdb and include only in-frame sequences with V and J called. Some clones fail to appear in such tables; in the studies checked, an unresolved V gene covers under half of the shortfall, and the cause of the remainder is unknown. The V and J calls and clone size come from that table; D and trimming were worked out from the DNA. This sample comprises more than 95,000 clones, approximately 74% of them detected only once. Of the sample, 4% falls within the top ten clones.

The cohort consisted of approximately 690 healthy bone marrow donors. Cohort members were all nominally healthy when sampled, although unrecorded immune exposures were likely present. The donor was CMV seropositive and belonged to the group of over 250 seropositive cohort members. A peripheral blood sample was collected from each donor, and TCR beta sequencing was performed on peripheral blood mononuclear cells. Genomic DNA extraction from the blood cell samples was performed with the Qiagen DNeasy Blood Extraction Kit. Note on this clone: No cognate antigen has been identified for it. Base qualities are not recorded, but no much larger clone differs from it by a single base.

The study at large found these results: This cohort had only TCR beta chains sequenced, and the lack of alpha or paired-chain data limited which features could be detected. For the cohort, immune exposure information was limited to CMV serostatus. The classifier was reported to diagnose cytomegalovirus status with high specificity and sensitivity in both the original and validation cohorts. Compared with equally common non-associated chains, HLA-associated TCR beta chains in a later analysis were more clonally expanded and had lower generation probabilities. A cluster of highly shared sequence variants was judged likely to represent a technical artifact of the sequencing pipeline. HLA typing was unavailable for some donors at each locus, so association tests used only the typed subset. Most TCR sequences were seen in very few donors, while some public TCRs were found in many individuals. A later genetic analysis reported fewer N-insertions in productive TCRs among donors in an Asian-associated ancestry cluster than the 666-donor mean. A few of the identified cytomegalovirus-associated TCR beta chains were confirmed in vitro to be specific for cytomegalovirus antigens. Sequencing depth was assumed to be roughly uniform across donors in the presence/absence analyses, though that assumption may not hold. Linkage disequilibrium might explain the correlated functional status among segregating V segments, but an unknown experimental factor could not be excluded. A later analysis associated approximately 17,000 TCR beta sequences with specific HLA alleles at a false discovery rate of 0.05. Several of the top co-occurrence clusters appeared to be linked to parvovirus B19, influenza, CMV and Epstein-Barr virus, according to a later analysis. According to a later analysis, most CMV-associated TCR beta chains appeared to be HLA-restricted, and the HLA associations seemed to be driven largely by CMV exposure. Roughly 17 rarely observed V segments, including chromosome 9 orphons, were excluded from the earlier analysis of almost 600 of the donors because counts were too low. In an earlier analysis of 450 to 750 of the donors, most TCR beta V segments appeared in productive rearrangements about 87% or about 30% of the time, broadly matching IMGT annotations. A further reported finding was that TCR beta sequences accurately predicted the HLA-A and HLA-B alleles for most subjects in the first cohort. When HLA alleles, especially DR and DQ, strongly co-occurred, TCR associations were difficult to assign to individual alleles. In the study, some 160 TCR beta chains were listed as associated with cytomegalovirus. According to the authors, the approach could potentially be generalized to other disease states and immunological phenotypes. In a later genetic analysis, a missense DCLRE1C variant was associated with V-gene and J-gene trimming of TCR beta chains, and the association was replicated in an independent cohort. In a later analysis, the rate of TCR association differed among HLA loci, with DRB1 alleles having the most associated TCRs and HLA-C alleles having the fewest.

Sequenced sample: PBMCs. The TCR sequence derives from a man aged 35 to 55 in good health and CMV-seropositive.

The CDR3: CASSQRTGRSNQPQHF. The DNA sequence reads TGTGCCAGCAGCCAAAGGACAGGCCGGAGCAATCAGCCCCAGCATTTT. The V and J genes are TRBV7-6 and TRBJ1-5; 7 bases in the junction line up with TRBD1. Relative to germline, V is missing 5 bases and J is missing 1 base, with 8 bases of the junction outside any gene match. Taken from cysteine to phenylalanine, the CDR3 has 16 residues. The sequence is cut down to CDR3 DNA, 48 bases in frame from base 1. From the germline V gene, CDR1 is SGHVS and CDR2 is FNYEAQ.